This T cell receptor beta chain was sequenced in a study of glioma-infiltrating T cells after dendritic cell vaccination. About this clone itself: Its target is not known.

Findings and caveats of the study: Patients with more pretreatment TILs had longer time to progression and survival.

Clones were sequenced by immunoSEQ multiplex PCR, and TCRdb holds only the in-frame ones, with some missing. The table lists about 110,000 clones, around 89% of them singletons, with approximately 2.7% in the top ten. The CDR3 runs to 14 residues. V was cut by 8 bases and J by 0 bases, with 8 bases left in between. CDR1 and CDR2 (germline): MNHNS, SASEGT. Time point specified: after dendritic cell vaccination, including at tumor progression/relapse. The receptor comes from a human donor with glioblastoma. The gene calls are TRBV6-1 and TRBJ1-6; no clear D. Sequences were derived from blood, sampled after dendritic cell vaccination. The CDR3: CASEVSSYNSPLHF. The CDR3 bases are TGTGCCAGCGAGGTGAGCTCCTATAATTCACCCCTCCACTTT.